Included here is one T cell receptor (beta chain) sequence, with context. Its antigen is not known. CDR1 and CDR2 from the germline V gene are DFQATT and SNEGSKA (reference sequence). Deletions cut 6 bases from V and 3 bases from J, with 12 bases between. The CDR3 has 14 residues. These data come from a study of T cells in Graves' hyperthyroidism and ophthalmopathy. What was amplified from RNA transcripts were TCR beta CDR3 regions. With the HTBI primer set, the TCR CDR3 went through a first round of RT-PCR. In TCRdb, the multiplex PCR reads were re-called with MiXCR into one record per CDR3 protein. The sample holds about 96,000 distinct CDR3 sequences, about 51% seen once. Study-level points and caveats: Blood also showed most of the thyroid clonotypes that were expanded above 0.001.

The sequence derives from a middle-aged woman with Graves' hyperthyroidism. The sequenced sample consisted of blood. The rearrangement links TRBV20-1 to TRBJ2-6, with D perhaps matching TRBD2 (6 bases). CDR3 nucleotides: TGCAGTGCGATCCCGGACTATGGGGCCAACGTCCTGACTTTC. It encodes CSAIPDYGANVLTF.